A single T cell receptor beta chain is shown here with its context. Its antigen remains unknown. Here immunoSEQ multiplex PCR was the method, and the copy in TCRdb shows in-frame clones only, minus some. The sample consists of around 170,000 clones, roughly 88% of them appearing once. This entry belongs to a study of T cell responses to AZD1222 COVID-19 vaccine. The study's findings and limits: Unmutated variant regions are reportedly targeted by nearly half of spike-specific TCRs. Seropositivity was recorded at baseline in only a handful of AZD1222 recipients.

V lost 0 bases to trimming and J lost 5 bases, with 7 bases between them. Germline V gene sequence: CDR1 LGHDT, CDR2 YNNKEL (reference sequence). The CDR3 consists of 13 residues. The rearrangement uses TRBV3-1 (or the pseudogene TRBV3-2) and TRBJ1-1; no firm D call. The sample here was peripheral blood, taken 28 days after the second AZD1222 dose. The source of this sequence is an adult who received the AZD1222 COVID-19 vaccine. The CDR3 DNA reads TGTGCCAGCAGCCAAGACGTAGGTACTGAAGCTTTCTTT. Translation: CASSQDVGTEAFF.